This TCR beta chain stems from a study of T cells in Graves' hyperthyroidism and ophthalmopathy. Stable Graves' hyperthyroidism denoted no ophthalmopathy progression over 18 months. Diagnoses were established using clinical symptoms, serum thyroxine and TRAb, thyroid ultrasound and orbital computed tomography. Findings and caveats of the study: Median prediction lead before ophthalmopathy onset was 5.5 to 7 months with the model.

This clonotype was observed many times. Its antigen is as yet unknown. Trimming stripped 0 bases from V and 5 bases from J, with 8 bases between. CDR1 and CDR2 from the germline V gene are SGHDT and YYEEEE. CDR3 size: 13 residues. The CDR3 regions of TCR beta were amplified from RNA transcripts. Researchers ran a first-round RT-PCR on the TCR CDR3 using the HTBI primer set. One entry per CDR3 protein, called by TCRdb with MiXCR from the multiplex PCR reads. The sample has 540,000 or so distinct CDR3 sequences, roughly 14% seen once. The chain links TRBV5-6 to TRBJ2-5; D remains ambiguous. This TCR was sampled from a woman in her 30s with Graves' hyperthyroidism. Material for sequencing was blood. DNA for the CDR3: TGTGCCAGCAGCTTGGAATCTCTTGAGACCCAGTACTTC. It is translated as CASSLESLETQYF.